The rows below give T cell receptor beta chains drawn from one sample of a study of cytomegalovirus exposure and HLA in healthy donors. TCRdb's copy holds only in-frame clones and misses some; the assay was immunoSEQ multiplex PCR. Here the sample spans some 180,000 clones, around 80% being singletons. Sequencing was carried out using PBMCs. The receptors were sampled from a man aged 18 to 29 in good health and CMV-seronegative. The CDR3 runs from the conserved cysteine through the conserved F or W.

j_call v_call cdr3_aa
TRBJ1-2 TRBV7-8 CASSPPGQSPYGYTF
TRBJ1-5 TRBV27 CASGSLRAENHQPQHF
TRBJ2-1 TRBV19 CASSVRDEYNEQFF
TRBJ2-7 TRBV25-1 CASSGYGEQYF
TRBJ2-6 TRBV7-2 CASGPFGANVLTF
TRBJ2-1 TRBV7-8 CASSSGTGVIFF
TRBJ2-2 TRBV6-5 CASRSLAGDTGELFF
TRBJ1-1 TRBV4-3 CASSHDYGTPPEAFF
TRBJ1-3 TRBV30 CAWSGSGLITGNTIYF
TRBJ1-5 TRBV7-7 CASSPKLGQPQHF
TRBJ1-2 TRBV30 CAWKVTGPYGYTF
TRBJ1-4 TRBV19 CASSLALEKLFF
TRBJ2-1 TRBV11-2 CASSLVAGLYNEQFF
TRBJ2-5 TRBV7-2 CASSPTRFRQAYQETQYF
TRBJ1-6 TRBV18 CASSPPSGQGSRLHF
TRBJ2-1 TRBV11-1 CASSWDREKSEQFF
TRBJ1-3 TRBV7-7 CASSDRVEPGNTIYF
TRBJ2-7 TRBV6-1 CASSERLAGSYEQYF